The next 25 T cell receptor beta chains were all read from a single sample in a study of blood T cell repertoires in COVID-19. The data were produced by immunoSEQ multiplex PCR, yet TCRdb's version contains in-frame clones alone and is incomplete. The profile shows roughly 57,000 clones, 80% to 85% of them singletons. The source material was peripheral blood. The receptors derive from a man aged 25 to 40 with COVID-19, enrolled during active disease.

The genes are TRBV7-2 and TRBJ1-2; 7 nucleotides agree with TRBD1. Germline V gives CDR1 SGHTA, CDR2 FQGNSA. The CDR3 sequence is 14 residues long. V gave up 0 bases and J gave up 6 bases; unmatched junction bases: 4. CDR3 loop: CASSLATGADGYTF. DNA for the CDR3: TGTGCCAGCAGCTTAGCAACAGGGGCGGATGGCTACACCTTC.

For the CDR3, the DNA is TGCGCCAGCAGCCAACCGGGACTAGCGGGAGGATGGTCCTACGAGCAGTACTTC. Its translation: CASSQPGLAGGWSYEQYF. The gene calls are TRBV5-1 and TRBJ2-7, with 15 bases matching TRBD2. Germline assignment: CDR1 SGHRS and CDR2 YFSETQ. CDR3 length: 18 amino acids. With 4 bases clipped from V and 1 base from J, the junction kept 9 bases outside the gene matches.

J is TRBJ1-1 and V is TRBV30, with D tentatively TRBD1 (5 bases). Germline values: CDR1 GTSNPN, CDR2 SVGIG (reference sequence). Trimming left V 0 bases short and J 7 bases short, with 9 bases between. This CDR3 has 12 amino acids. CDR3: CAWSVGGYEAFF. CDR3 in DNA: TGTGCCTGGAGTGTTGGGGGGTATGAAGCTTTCTTT. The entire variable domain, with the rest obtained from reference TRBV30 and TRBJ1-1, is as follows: SQTIHQWPATLVQPVGSPLSLECTVEGTSNPNLYWYRQAAGRGLQLLFYSVGIGQISSEVPQNLSASRPQDRQFILSSKKLLLSDSGFYLCAWSVGGYEAFFGQGTRLTVV.

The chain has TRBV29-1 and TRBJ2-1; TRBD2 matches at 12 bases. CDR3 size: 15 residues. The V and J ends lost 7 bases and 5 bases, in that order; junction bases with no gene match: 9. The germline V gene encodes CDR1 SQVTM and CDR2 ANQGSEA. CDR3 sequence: CSGSLLAGGHNEQFF. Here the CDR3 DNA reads TGCAGCGGTTCACTTCTAGCGGGAGGGCACAATGAGCAGTTCTTC.

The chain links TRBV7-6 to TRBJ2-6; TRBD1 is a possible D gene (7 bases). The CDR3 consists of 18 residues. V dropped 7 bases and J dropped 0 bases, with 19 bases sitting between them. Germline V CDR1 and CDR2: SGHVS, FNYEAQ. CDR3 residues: CASTPAVRGASGANVLTF. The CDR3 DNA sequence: TGTGCCAGCACTCCAGCGGTCAGGGGGGCCTCTGGGGCCAACGTCCTGACTTTC.

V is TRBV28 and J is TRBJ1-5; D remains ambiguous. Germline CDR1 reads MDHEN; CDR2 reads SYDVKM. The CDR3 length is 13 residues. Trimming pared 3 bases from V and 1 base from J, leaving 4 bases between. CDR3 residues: CASSLRSNQPQHF. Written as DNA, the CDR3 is TGTGCCAGCAGTTTGAGGAGCAATCAGCCCCAGCATTTT. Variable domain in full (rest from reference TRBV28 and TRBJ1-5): DVKVTQSSRYLVKRTGEKVFLECVQDMDHENMFWYRQDPGLGLRLIYFSYDVKMKEKGDIPEGYSVSREKKERFSLILESASTNQTSMYLCASSLRSNQPQHFGDGTRLSIL.

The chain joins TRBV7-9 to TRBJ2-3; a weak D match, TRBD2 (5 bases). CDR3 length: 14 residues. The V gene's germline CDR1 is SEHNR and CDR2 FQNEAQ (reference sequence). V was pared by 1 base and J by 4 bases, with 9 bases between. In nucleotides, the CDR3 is TGTGCCAGCAGCTTAGATCCGGGGTCAGATACGCAGTATTTT. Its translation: CASSLDPGSDTQYF.

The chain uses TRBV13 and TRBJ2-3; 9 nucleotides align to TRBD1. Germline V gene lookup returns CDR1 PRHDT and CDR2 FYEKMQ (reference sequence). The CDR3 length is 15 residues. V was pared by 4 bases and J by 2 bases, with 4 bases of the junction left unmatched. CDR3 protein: CASSSRDRATDTQYF. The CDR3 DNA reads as TGTGCCAGCAGCTCCCGGGACAGGGCCACAGATACGCAGTATTTT.

The CDR3: CASLIQGASTEAFF. The CDR3 nucleotides are TGTGCCAGCCTTATACAGGGGGCGAGCACTGAAGCTTTCTTT. The chain combines TRBV19 with TRBJ1-1, with 9 bases identical to TRBD1. The CDR3 covers 14 residues. V gave up 9 bases and J gave up 4 bases; unmatched junction bases: 9. From germline, CDR1 is LNHDA and CDR2 SQIVND (reference sequence).

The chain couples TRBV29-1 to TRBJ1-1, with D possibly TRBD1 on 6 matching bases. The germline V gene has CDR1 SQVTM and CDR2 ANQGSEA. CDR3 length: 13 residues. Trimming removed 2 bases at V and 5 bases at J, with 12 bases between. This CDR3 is CSVEWGLGTEAFF. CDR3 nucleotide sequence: TGCAGCGTTGAATGGGGGCTGGGAACTGAAGCTTTCTTT.

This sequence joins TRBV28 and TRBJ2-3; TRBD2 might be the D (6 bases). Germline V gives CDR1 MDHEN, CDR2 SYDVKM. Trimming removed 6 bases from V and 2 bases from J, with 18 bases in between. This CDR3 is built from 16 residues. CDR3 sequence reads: CASSLGMGLNTDTQYF. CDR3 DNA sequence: TGTGCCAGCAGCCTCGGTATGGGACTCAACACAGATACGCAGTATTTT. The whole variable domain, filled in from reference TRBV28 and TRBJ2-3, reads DVKVTQSSRYLVKRTGEKVFLECVQDMDHENMFWYRQDPGLGLRLIYFSYDVKMKEKGDIPEGYSVSREKKERFSLILESASTNQTSMYLCASSLGMGLNTDTQYFGPGTRLTVL.

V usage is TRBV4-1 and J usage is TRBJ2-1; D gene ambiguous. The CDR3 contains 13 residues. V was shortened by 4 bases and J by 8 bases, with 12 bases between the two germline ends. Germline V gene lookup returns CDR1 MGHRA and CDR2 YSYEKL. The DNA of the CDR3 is TGCGCCAGCAGCCCCGAGTGGTCTGATGAGCAGTTCTTC. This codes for CASSPEWSDEQFF.

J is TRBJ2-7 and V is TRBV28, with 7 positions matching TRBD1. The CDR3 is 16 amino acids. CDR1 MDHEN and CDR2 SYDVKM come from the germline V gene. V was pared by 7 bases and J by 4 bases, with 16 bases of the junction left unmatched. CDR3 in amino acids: CASTPQSPTGVYEQYF. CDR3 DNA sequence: TGTGCCAGCACGCCCCAAAGTCCCACAGGGGTATACGAGCAGTACTTC.

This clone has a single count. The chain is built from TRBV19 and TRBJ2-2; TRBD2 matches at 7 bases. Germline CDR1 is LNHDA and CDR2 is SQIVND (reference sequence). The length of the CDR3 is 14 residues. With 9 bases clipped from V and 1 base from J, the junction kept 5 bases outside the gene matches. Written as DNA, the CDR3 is TGTGCCAGCCGGGGGGTTCGGAACACCGGGGAGCTGTTTTTT. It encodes CASRGVRNTGELFF.

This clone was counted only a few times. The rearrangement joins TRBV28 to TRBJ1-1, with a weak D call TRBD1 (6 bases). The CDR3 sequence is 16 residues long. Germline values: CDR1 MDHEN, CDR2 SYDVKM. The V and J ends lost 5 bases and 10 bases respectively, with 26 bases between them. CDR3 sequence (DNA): TGTGCCAGCAGTACCACGTGGACAGTTGAAGGTTTTGTAGCTTTCTTT. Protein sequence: CASSTTWTVEGFVAFF.

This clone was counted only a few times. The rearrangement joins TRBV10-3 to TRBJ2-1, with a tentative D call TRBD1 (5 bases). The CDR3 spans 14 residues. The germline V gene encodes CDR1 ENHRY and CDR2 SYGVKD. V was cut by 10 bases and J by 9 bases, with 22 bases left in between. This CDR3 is CATTPGQGGGEQFF. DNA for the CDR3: TGTGCCACCACCCCAGGACAAGGCGGCGGTGAGCAGTTCTTC.

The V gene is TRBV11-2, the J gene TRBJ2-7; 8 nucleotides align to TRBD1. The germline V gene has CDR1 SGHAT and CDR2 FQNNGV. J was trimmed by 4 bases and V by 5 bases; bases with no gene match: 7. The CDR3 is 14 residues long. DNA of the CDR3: TGTGCCAGCAGCGCACGACAGGGGTGGTACGAGCAGTACTTC. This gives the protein CASSARQGWYEQYF.

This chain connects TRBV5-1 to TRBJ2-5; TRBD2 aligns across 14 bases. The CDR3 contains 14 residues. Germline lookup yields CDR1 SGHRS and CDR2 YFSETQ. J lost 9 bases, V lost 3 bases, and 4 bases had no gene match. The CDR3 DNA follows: TGCGCCAGCAGCTCGGGACTAGCGGGGGTGGCCCAGTACTTC. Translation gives CASSSGLAGVAQYF.

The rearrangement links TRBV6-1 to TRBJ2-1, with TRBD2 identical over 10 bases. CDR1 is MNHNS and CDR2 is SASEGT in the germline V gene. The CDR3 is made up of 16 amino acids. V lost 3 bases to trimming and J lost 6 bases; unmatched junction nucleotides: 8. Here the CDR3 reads CASSDLTSGKGNEQFF. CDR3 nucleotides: TGTGCCAGCAGTGACCTTACTAGCGGGAAAGGCAATGAGCAGTTCTTC.

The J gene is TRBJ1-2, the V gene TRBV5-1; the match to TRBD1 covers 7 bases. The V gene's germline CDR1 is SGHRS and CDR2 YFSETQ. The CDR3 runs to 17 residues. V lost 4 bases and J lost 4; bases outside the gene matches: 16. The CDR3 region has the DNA TGCGCCAGCAGCCCAAGTTTGGGGGGACAGTTACTCTATGGCTACACCTTC. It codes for CASSPSLGGQLLYGYTF. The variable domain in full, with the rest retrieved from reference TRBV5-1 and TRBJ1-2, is KAGVTQTPRYLIKTRGQQVTLSCSPISGHRSVSWYQQTPGQGLQFLFEYFSETQRNKGNFPGRFSGRQFSNSRSEMNVSTLELGDSALYLCASSPSLGGQLLYGYTFGSGTRLTVV.

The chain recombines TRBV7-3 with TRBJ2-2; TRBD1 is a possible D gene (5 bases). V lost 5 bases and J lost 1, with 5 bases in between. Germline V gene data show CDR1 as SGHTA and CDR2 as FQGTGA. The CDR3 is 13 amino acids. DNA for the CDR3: TGTGCCAGCAGCACAGGGAACACCGGGGAGCTGTTTTTT. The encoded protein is CASSTGNTGELFF.

CDR3 DNA: TGTGCCAGCAGTTATCGGAGCAATCAGCCCCAGCATTTT. Encoded protein: CASSYRSNQPQHF. The chain has TRBV6-5 and TRBJ1-5; D not resolved. With 3 bases removed from V and 1 base from J, the gap between germline ends came to 4 bases. Per germline, CDR1 MNHEY and CDR2 SVGAGI. The CDR3 totals 13 residues.

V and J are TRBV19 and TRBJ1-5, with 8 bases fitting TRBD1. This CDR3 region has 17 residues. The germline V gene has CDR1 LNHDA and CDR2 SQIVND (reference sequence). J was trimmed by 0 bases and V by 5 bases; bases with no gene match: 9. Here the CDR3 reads CASSPRQGSYSNQPQHF. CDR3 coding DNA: TGTGCCAGTAGTCCGCGACAGGGGAGTTATAGCAATCAGCCCCAGCATTTT.

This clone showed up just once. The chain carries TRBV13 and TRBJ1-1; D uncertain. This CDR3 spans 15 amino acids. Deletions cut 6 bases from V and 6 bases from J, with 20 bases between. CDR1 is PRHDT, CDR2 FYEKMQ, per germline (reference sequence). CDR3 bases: TGTGCCAGCAGGTACTTTCTTCGGGGAGGCCCTGAAGCTTTCTTT. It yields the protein CASRYFLRGGPEAFF.

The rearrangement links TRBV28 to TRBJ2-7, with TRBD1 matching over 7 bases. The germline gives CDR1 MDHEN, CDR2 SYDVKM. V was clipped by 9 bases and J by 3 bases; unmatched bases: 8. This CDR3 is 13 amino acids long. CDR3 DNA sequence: TGTGCCAGTAGACAGGGTAGAGACTACGAGCAGTACTTC. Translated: CASRQGRDYEQYF.